These T cell receptor beta chains were read from a single sample in a study of T-cell memory formation after mild COVID-19. Via MiXCR, TCRdb re-called the 5' RACE reads, giving one row per CDR3 protein. Altogether about 27,000 distinct CDR3 sequences are present, around 16% being singletons, with the ten largest covering around 1.5%. Sequenced: PBMCs or a T cell subset sorted from them (not recorded which). The receptors were sampled from an adult who had mild COVID-19 (a few samples of this study predate the infection). Cell type and time point are not known. Both conserved end residues are part of each CDR3. Each record gives: V gene, clone size, D gene, J gene, CDR3 protein, CDR3 DNA. D genes are given only for firm matches. Clone size is stated in some rows and not others, as once, few, many or a class when expanded.

V: TRBV7-3
size: -
D: -
J: TRBJ1-1
CDR3: CASSPGPGGAEAFF
DNA: TGTGCCAGCAGCCCCGGCCCAGGTGGCGCTGAAGCTTTCTTT

V: TRBV12-3/TRBV12-4
size: medium-sized
D: TRBD1
J: TRBJ2-7
CDR3: CASSDRAYSYEQYF
DNA: TGTGCCAGCAGCGACAGGGCCTACTCCTACGAGCAGTACTTC

V: TRBV12-3/TRBV12-4
size: -
D: -
J: TRBJ2-3
CDR3: CASNPGPAETDTQYF
DNA: TGTGCCAGCAACCCGGGGCCAGCGGAGACAGATACGCAGTATTTT

V: TRBV29-1
size: many
D: -
J: TRBJ2-1
CDR3: CSVSRSGEQFF
DNA: TGCAGCGTTTCGAGAAGCGGAGAGCAGTTCTTC

V: TRBV20-1
size: few
D: TRBD1
J: TRBJ1-2
CDR3: CSARRPTGEGSYGYTF
DNA: TGCAGTGCTAGACGGCCGACAGGGGAGGGGAGTTATGGCTACACCTTC

V: TRBV25-1
size: many
D: -
J: TRBJ2-2
CDR3: CASSEYLGTGELFF
DNA: TGTGCCAGCAGTGAATATCTCGGGACCGGGGAGCTGTTTTTT

V: TRBV5-1
size: many
D: -
J: TRBJ2-7
CDR3: CASSEGRAFEQYF
DNA: TGCGCCAGCAGCGAGGGACGGGCGTTCGAGCAGTACTTC

V: TRBV5-1
size: few
D: -
J: TRBJ1-4
CDR3: CASSLRSWGEDEKLFF
DNA: TGCGCCAGCAGCTTGCGCTCATGGGGGGAGGACGAAAAACTGTTTTTT

V: TRBV29-1
size: medium-sized
D: -
J: TRBJ2-5
CDR3: CSVLAHRRETQYF
DNA: TGCAGCGTTTTGGCACACCGTCGAGAGACCCAGTACTTC

V: TRBV7-8
size: many
D: -
J: TRBJ2-7
CDR3: CASSLESGSYEQYF
DNA: TGTGCCAGCAGCTTAGAAAGCGGATCCTACGAGCAGTACTTC

V: TRBV16
size: -
D: -
J: TRBJ1-1
CDR3: CASRPGAGSSFF
DNA: TGTGCCAGCAGGCCAGGGGCCGGTTCCTCTTTCTTT

V: TRBV9
size: -
D: -
J: TRBJ2-7
CDR3: CASSVGYEQYF
DNA: TGTGCCAGCAGCGTAGGTTACGAGCAGTACTTC

V: TRBV9
size: many
D: -
J: TRBJ2-3
CDR3: CASSVDSVEADTQYF
DNA: TGTGCCAGCAGCGTGGACTCAGTCGAAGCAGATACGCAGTATTTT

V: TRBV29-1
size: many
D: -
J: TRBJ2-2
CDR3: CSVRPLAGELFF
DNA: TGCAGCGTTCGACCCCTTGCCGGGGAGCTGTTTTTT

V: TRBV7-6
size: many
D: TRBD2
J: TRBJ2-2
CDR3: CASSLKAGGHTGELFF
DNA: TGTGCCAGCAGCTTAAAGGCGGGGGGGCACACCGGGGAGCTGTTTTTT

V: TRBV5-1
size: medium-sized
D: -
J: TRBJ2-2
CDR3: CASSSWGYTGELFF
DNA: TGCGCCAGCAGCTCCTGGGGTTACACCGGGGAGCTGTTTTTT

V: TRBV27
size: many
D: -
J: TRBJ2-2
CDR3: CASSPRSVATGELFF
DNA: TGTGCCAGCAGTCCAAGGAGCGTGGCCACCGGGGAGCTGTTTTTT

V: TRBV11-2
size: many
D: -
J: TRBJ2-1
CDR3: CASSLDPGGRGNEQFF
DNA: TGTGCCAGCAGCTTAGATCCCGGGGGGCGGGGCAATGAGCAGTTCTTC

V: TRBV18
size: many
D: -
J: TRBJ1-2
CDR3: CASSPHSFGYTF
DNA: TGTGCCAGCTCACCACACTCCTTCGGCTACACCTTC

V: TRBV29-1
size: -
D: TRBD1
J: TRBJ2-3
CDR3: CSVEGQERTDTQYF
DNA: TGCAGCGTCGAAGGACAGGAGCGCACAGATACGCAGTATTTT

V: TRBV7-9
size: -
D: TRBD2
J: TRBJ2-2
CDR3: CASSPRLAGANTGELFF
DNA: TGTGCCAGCAGCCCCCGACTAGCGGGCGCGAACACCGGGGAGCTGTTTTTT